A selection of T cell receptor beta chains follows, all from one sample in a study of blood T cells in healthy people across ages. One entry per CDR3 protein results from TCRdb running MiXCR on the 5' RACE reads. The data show 1.5 million to 2 million distinct CDR3 sequences, with just under 50% seen just once and about 2.1% held by the top ten. The source material was blood. These TCRs come from a woman aged 35 to 49 in good health. Each CDR3 is given with its conserved first and last residue. Each record gives: J gene, V gene, D gene, clone size, CDR3 DNA, CDR3 protein. A D gene is named only where the DNA matches it firmly. The size entry is marked missing in some rows and otherwise reads once, few, many or a size class.

J gene: TRBJ1-2; V gene: TRBV7-9; D gene: -; clone size: few; CDR3 DNA: TGTGCCAGCAGCTCAGAGAACAGGGTCGGTGGCTACACCTTC; CDR3 protein: CASSSENRVGGYTF
J gene: TRBJ1-4; V gene: TRBV12-3/TRBV12-4; D gene: -; clone size: -; CDR3 DNA: TGTGCCAGCAGTGTGCGGCAGGGTGGAGAAAAACTGTTTTTT; CDR3 protein: CASSVRQGGEKLFF
J gene: TRBJ2-7; V gene: TRBV7-9; D gene: TRBD2; clone size: -; CDR3 DNA: TGTGCCAGCAGCTCTAGGGAGGTTGGCGGGGGGTACAATGAGCAGTACTTC; CDR3 protein: CASSSREVGGGYNEQYF
J gene: TRBJ2-4; V gene: TRBV28; D gene: -; clone size: -; CDR3 DNA: TGTGCCTGCAGTTTAGGTGGGGAGGCCAAAAACATTCAGTACTTC; CDR3 protein: CACSLGGEAKNIQYF
J gene: TRBJ2-3; V gene: TRBV4-1; D gene: -; clone size: few; CDR3 DNA: TGCGCCAGCAGACCGACAGAAAGCACAGATACGCAGTATTTT; CDR3 protein: CASRPTESTDTQYF
J gene: TRBJ1-4; V gene: TRBV7-9; D gene: -; clone size: -; CDR3 DNA: TGTGCCAGCAGCTCATTGATCGCGACGGGGGGAAACCGAGATAATGAAAAACTGTTTTTT; CDR3 protein: CASSSLIATGGNRDNEKLFF
J gene: TRBJ2-3; V gene: TRBV25-1; D gene: TRBD2; clone size: -; CDR3 DNA: TGTGCCAGCAGTGAACCCCTTGGCGGGGGGGCCCGGAGTGCAGATACGCAGTATTTT; CDR3 protein: CASSEPLGGGARSADTQYF
J gene: TRBJ2-1; V gene: TRBV28; D gene: -; clone size: -; CDR3 DNA: TGTGCCAGCAGTTTAGGAGTGCGGGGGCGTTCCTGCAATGAGCAGTTCTTC; CDR3 protein: CASSLGVRGRSCNEQFF
J gene: TRBJ1-5; V gene: TRBV6-1; D gene: -; clone size: -; CDR3 DNA: TGTGCCAGCAGCGAACGGGTACGCGGAGATAGCAATCAGCCCCAGCATTTT; CDR3 protein: CASSERVRGDSNQPQHF
J gene: TRBJ1-2; V gene: TRBV6-5; D gene: TRBD1; clone size: few; CDR3 DNA: TGTGCCAGCAGTTTTGGGACAGACCTTAACTATGGCTACACCTTC; CDR3 protein: CASSFGTDLNYGYTF
J gene: TRBJ2-3; V gene: TRBV4-2; D gene: TRBD1; clone size: -; CDR3 DNA: TGTGCCAGCAGCTCCCGGGACAGCCACACAGATACGCAGTATTTT; CDR3 protein: CASSSRDSHTDTQYF
J gene: TRBJ2-5; V gene: TRBV29-1; D gene: -; clone size: -; CDR3 DNA: TGCAGCGTTGCTGGGTCGGGGGAGGTTATTCGAGAGACCCAGTACTTC; CDR3 protein: CSVAGSGEVIRETQYF
J gene: TRBJ1-4; V gene: TRBV4-1; D gene: -; clone size: -; CDR3 DNA: TGCGCCAGCAGCCAACCCGCAACTAATGAAAAACTGTTTTTT; CDR3 protein: CASSQPATNEKLFF
J gene: TRBJ2-7; V gene: TRBV9; D gene: TRBD2; clone size: -; CDR3 DNA: TGTGCCAGCAGTGTAGGGGGACTAGCGTACGAGCAGTACTTC; CDR3 protein: CASSVGGLAYEQYF
J gene: TRBJ2-1; V gene: TRBV3-1; D gene: -; clone size: few; CDR3 DNA: TGTGCCAGCAGCCCCCTACTTGCGGGGCGCTACAATGAGCAGTTCTTC; CDR3 protein: CASSPLLAGRYNEQFF
J gene: TRBJ2-5; V gene: TRBV20-1; D gene: -; clone size: few; CDR3 DNA: TGCAGTGCTACGGGGCCCCAAGAGACCCAGTACTTC; CDR3 protein: CSATGPQETQYF
J gene: TRBJ2-5; V gene: TRBV6-1; D gene: -; clone size: -; CDR3 DNA: TGTGCCAGCGCAGAGACCCAGTACTTC; CDR3 protein: CASAETQYF